The rows below give T cell receptor beta chains drawn from one sample of a study of technical replicates of blood from several donors. Clones were read by immunoSEQ multiplex PCR, and TCRdb kept only the in-frame ones, dropping some. This table has about 13,000 clones, around 93% appearing once. What was sequenced was PBMCs. All receptors come from a human donor in good health. The CDR3 runs from the conserved cysteine through the conserved F or W. Each record gives: V gene, clone size, D gene, J gene, CDR3 DNA, CDR3 protein. A D gene is named only where the DNA matches it firmly. Clone size is shown for a subset of rows, as once, few, many or a class of expanded clone.

TRBV5-1	NA	NA	TRBJ2-6	TGCGCCAGCAGCTTGACGGGACAAAGCTCTGGGGCCAACGTCCTGACTTTC	CASSLTGQSSGANVLTF
TRBV19	NA	TRBD2	TRBJ2-1	TGTGCCAGTAGTCGCCGACTAGCGGGGACCTACAATGAGCAGTTCTTC	CASSRRLAGTYNEQFF
TRBV5-1	NA	NA	TRBJ2-4	TGCGCCAGCAGCTTTTCAGGGGTCAAAAACATTCAGTACTTC	CASSFSGVKNIQYF
TRBV19	NA	TRBD1	TRBJ1-2	TGTGCCAGTAGTGCGTACCCCGGACAGGGAGATGGCTACACCTTC	CASSAYPGQGDGYTF
TRBV28	once	NA	TRBJ1-1	TGTGCCAGCAGTTCACCGGGGGGAGGGGAAGCGGGCACTGAAGCTTTCTTT	CASSSPGGGEAGTEAFF
TRBV11-2	NA	TRBD2	TRBJ2-1	TGTGCCAGCAGCTTAAAAGGCCTAGCGGGAGTAGGAGCCTACAATGAGCAGTTCTTC	CASSLKGLAGVGAYNEQFF
TRBV5-1	NA	TRBD1	TRBJ1-1	TGCGCCAGCAGCAACCGGACAGGGAACACTGAAGCTTTCTTT	CASSNRTGNTEAFF
TRBV5-8	NA	NA	TRBJ1-2	TGTGCCAGCAGGCCGACGGGGGGGTATCGCTACACCTTC	CASRPTGGYRYTF
TRBV10-3	NA	NA	TRBJ1-5	TGTGCCATCAGTGGGGGTGGGGGCTTGGATCAGCCCCAGCATTTT	CAISGGGGLDQPQHF
TRBV19	NA	NA	TRBJ2-3	TGTGCCAGTAGTCCTTTTAGCGCAGATACGCAGTATTTT	CASSPFSADTQYF
TRBV27	once	TRBD2	TRBJ2-3	TGTGCCAGCAGTTTTCTTGGGACTAGCGGGACCGCAGATACGCAGTATTTT	CASSFLGTSGTADTQYF
TRBV7-2	NA	TRBD2	TRBJ2-7	TGTGCCAGCAGCTTGGGGGGAGGGCCTCTAGACGAGCAGTACTTC	CASSLGGGPLDEQYF
TRBV9	NA	TRBD1	TRBJ2-1	TGTGCCAGCAGCGGCCCCGGGACAGGGGGTTCCTACAATGAGCAGTTCTTC	CASSGPGTGGSYNEQFF
TRBV7-7	NA	NA	TRBJ2-7	TGTGCCAGCAGCGTGCTAGGCGGAGAGCAGTACTTC	CASSVLGGEQYF
TRBV28	NA	TRBD2	TRBJ2-6	TGTGCCAGCAGTCCTAGCGGGGTACTCTCTGGGGCCAACGTCCTGACTTTC	CASSPSGVLSGANVLTF
TRBV29-1	NA	NA	TRBJ1-4	TGCAGCGTTGCGGCAGGGAGGGATGAAAAACTGTTTTTT	CSVAAGRDEKLFF
TRBV11-2	NA	TRBD1	TRBJ2-1	TGTGCCAGCAGCTTAGACGTCGGACAGGCCCAGCAGTTCTTC	CASSLDVGQAQQFF
TRBV5-8	NA	NA	TRBJ1-5	TGTGCCAGCAGCTCGAACCGGCAGCCCCAGCATTTT	CASSSNRQPQHF
TRBV7-2	NA	NA	TRBJ1-2	TGTGCCAGCAGCTTAGCGCGGGGTAACTATGGCTACACCTTC	CASSLARGNYGYTF
TRBV7-2	once	TRBD1	TRBJ1-3	TGTGCCAGCAGCCCAGGGACAGACGATGGAAACACCATATATTTT	CASSPGTDDGNTIYF
TRBV6-5	NA	NA	TRBJ1-5	TGTGCCAGCAGTCACAGGGTTGGTCAGCCCCAGCATTTT	CASSHRVGQPQHF
TRBV6-5	NA	NA	TRBJ2-2	TGTGCCAGCAGTAGTTGGCTGTACACCGGGGAGCTGTTTTTT	CASSSWLYTGELFF